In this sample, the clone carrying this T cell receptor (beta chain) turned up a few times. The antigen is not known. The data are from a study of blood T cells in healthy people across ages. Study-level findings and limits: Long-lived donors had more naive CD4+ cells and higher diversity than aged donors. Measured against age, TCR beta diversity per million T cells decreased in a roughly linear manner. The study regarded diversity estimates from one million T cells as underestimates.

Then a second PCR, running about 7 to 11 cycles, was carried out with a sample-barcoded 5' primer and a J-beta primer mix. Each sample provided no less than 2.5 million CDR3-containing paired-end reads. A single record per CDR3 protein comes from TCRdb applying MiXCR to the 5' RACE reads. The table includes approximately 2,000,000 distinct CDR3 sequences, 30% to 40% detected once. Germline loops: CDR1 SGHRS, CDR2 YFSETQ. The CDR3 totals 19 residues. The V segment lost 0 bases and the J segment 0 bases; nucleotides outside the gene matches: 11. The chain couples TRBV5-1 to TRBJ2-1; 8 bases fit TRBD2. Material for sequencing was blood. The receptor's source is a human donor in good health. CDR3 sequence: CASSLGSRGARYSYNEQFF. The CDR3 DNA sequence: TGCGCCAGCAGCTTGGGTTCGCGGGGGGCCCGTTACTCCTACAATGAGCAGTTCTTC.